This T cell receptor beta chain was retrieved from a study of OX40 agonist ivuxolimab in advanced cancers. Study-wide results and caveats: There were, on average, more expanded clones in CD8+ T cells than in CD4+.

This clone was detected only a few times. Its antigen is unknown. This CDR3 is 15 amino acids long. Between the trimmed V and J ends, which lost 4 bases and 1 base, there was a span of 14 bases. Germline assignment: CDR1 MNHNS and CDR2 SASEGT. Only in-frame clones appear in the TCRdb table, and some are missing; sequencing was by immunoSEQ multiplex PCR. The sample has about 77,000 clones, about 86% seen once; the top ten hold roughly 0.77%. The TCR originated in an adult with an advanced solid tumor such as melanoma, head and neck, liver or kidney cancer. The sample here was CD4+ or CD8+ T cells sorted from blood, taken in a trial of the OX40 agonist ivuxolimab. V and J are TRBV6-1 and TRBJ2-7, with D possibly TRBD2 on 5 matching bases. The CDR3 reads CASSGGSLGSYEQYF. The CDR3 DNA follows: TGTGCCAGCAGTGGTGGGTCACTAGGTTCCTACGAGCAGTACTTC.